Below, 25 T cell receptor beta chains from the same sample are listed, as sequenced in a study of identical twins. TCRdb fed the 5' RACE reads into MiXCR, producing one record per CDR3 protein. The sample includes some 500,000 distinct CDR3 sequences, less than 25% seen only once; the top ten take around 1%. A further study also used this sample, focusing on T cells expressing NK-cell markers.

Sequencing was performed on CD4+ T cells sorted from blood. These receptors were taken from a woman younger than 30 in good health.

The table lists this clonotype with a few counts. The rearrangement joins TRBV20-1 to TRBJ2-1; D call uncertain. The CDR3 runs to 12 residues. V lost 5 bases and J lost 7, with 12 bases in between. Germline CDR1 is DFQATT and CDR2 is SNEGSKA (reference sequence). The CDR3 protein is CSASGEVNEQFF. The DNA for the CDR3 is TGCAGTGCTTCGGGCGAGGTGAATGAGCAGTTCTTC.

The CDR3 DNA sequence: TGTGCCAGCAGTTTAGTCACGGATAGCACAGATACGCAGTATTTT. Translation: CASSLVTDSTDTQYF. The rearrangement joins TRBV28 to TRBJ2-3; no clear D. The CDR3 sequence is 15 residues long. Germline V gene sequence: CDR1 MDHEN, CDR2 SYDVKM. Trimming removed 2 bases from V and 0 bases from J, with 9 bases in between.

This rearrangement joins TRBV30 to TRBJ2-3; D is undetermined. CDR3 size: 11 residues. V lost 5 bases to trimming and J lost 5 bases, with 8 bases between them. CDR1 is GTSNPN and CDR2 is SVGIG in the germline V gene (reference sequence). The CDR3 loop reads CAWGPGDTQYF. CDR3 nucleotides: TGTGCCTGGGGACCAGGAGATACGCAGTATTTT.

The CDR3 spells CASSPGTSWDTNLYEQYF. In DNA, the CDR3 is TGTGCCAGCAGCCCCGGAACGAGTTGGGACACAAACCTTTACGAGCAGTACTTC. V is TRBV11-2 and J is TRBJ2-7; the D gene is possibly TRBD1 (6 bases). The CDR3 length is 18 residues. Trimming took 5 bases from V and 4 from J, leaving 27 bases between them. CDR1 is SGHAT, CDR2 FQNNGV, per germline.

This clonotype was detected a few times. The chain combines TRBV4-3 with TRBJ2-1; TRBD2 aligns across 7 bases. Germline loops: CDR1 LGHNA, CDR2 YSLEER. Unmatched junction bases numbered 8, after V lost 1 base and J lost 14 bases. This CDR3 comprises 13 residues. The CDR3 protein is CASSQAFGGREFF. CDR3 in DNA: TGCGCCAGCAGCCAAGCCTTCGGCGGGAGAGAGTTCTTC.

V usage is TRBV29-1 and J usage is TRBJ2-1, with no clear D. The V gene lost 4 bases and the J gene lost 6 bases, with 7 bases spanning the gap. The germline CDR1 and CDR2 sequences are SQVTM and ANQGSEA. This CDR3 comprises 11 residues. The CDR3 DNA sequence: TGCAGCGTTGGGCGGCCCAATGAGCAGTTCTTC. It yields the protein CSVGRPNEQFF.

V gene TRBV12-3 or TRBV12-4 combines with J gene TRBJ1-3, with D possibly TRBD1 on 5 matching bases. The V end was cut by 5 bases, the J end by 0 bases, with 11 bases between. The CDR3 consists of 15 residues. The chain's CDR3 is CASSQGPDSGNTIYF. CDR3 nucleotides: TGTGCCAGCAGTCAGGGACCCGACTCTGGAAACACCATATATTTT.

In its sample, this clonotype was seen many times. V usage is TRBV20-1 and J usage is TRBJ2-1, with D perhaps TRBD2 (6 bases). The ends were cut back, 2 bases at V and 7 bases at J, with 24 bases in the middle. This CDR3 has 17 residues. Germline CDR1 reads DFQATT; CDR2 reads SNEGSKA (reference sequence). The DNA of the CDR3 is TGCAGTGCTAGAAGAAAACAGCGGGTCCTCACGTGGAATGAGCAGTTCTTC. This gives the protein CSARRKQRVLTWNEQFF.

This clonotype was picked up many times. CDR3 in amino acids: CSAPQLPGAYNEQFF. DNA for the CDR3: TGCAGTGCTCCCCAACTACCGGGGGCCTACAATGAGCAGTTCTTC. The rearrangement links TRBV20-1 to TRBJ2-1; D is possibly TRBD2 (6 bases). This CDR3 has 15 residues. Trimming removed 5 bases at V and 2 bases at J, with 16 bases between. From germline, CDR1 is DFQATT and CDR2 SNEGSKA (reference sequence).

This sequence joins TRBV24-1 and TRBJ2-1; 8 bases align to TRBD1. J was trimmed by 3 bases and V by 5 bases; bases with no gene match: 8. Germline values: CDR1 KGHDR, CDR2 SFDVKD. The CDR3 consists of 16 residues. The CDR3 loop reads CATSVGGRGLYNEQFF. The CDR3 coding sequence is TGTGCCACCAGTGTTGGGGGCAGGGGGCTCTACAATGAGCAGTTCTTC.

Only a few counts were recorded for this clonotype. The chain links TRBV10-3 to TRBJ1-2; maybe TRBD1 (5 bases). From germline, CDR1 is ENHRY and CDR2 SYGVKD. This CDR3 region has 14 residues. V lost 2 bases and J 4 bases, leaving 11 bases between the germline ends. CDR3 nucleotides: TGTGCCATCAGTGAGGGGGGTCGTAGCTATGGCTACACCTTC. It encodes CAISEGGRSYGYTF.

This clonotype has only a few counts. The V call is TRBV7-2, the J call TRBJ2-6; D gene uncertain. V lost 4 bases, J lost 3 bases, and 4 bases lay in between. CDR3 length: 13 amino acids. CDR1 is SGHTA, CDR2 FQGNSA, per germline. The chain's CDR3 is CASSSNGANVLTF. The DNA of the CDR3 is TGTGCCAGCAGCTCCAATGGGGCCAACGTCCTGACTTTC. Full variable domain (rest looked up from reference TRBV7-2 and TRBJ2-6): GAGVSQSPSNKVTEKGKDVELRCDPISGHTALYWYRQSLGQGLEFLIYFQGNSAPDKSGLPSDRFSAERTGGSVSTLTIQRTQQEDSAVYLCASSSNGANVLTFGAGSRLTVL.

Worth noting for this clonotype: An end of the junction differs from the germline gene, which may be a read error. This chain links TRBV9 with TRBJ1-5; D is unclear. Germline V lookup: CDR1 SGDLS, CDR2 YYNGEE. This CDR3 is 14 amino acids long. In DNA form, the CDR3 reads TGTGCCAGCAGCGTAGGAAGTGGGAATCAGGCCCAGCATTTT. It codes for CASSVGSGNQAQHF. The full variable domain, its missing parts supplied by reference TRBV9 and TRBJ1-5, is DSGVTQTPKHLITATGQRVTLRCSPRSGDLSVYWYQQSLDQGLQFLIQYYNGEERAKGNILERFSAQQFPDLHSELNLSSLELGDSALYFCASSVGSGNQAQHFGDGTRLSIL.

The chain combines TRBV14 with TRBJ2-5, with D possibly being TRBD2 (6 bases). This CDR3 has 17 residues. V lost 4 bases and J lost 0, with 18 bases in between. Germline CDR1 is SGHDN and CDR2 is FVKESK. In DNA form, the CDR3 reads TGTGCCAGCAGCCTCGGGGTAGCGGCCACGTACCAAGAGACCCAGTACTTC. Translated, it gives CASSLGVAATYQETQYF.

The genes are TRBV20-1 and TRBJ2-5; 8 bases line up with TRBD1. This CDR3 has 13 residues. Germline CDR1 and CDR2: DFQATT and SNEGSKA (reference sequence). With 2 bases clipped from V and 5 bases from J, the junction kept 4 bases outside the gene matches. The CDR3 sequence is CSARMGQVETQYF. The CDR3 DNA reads TGCAGTGCTAGAATGGGACAGGTGGAGACCCAGTACTTC.

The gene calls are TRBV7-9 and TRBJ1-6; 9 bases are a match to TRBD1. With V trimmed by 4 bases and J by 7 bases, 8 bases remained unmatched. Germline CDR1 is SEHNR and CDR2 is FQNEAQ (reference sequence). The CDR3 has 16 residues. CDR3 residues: CASSSGTGRSNSPLHF. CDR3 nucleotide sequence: TGTGCCAGCAGCTCCGGGACAGGGAGGTCAAATTCACCCCTCCACTTT. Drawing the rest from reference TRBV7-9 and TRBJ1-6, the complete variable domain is DTGVSQNPRHKITKRGQNVTFRCDPISEHNRLYWYRQTLGQGPEFLTYFQNEAQLEKSRLLSDRFSAERPKGSFSTLEIQRTEQGDSAMYLCASSSGTGRSNSPLHFGNGTRLTVT.

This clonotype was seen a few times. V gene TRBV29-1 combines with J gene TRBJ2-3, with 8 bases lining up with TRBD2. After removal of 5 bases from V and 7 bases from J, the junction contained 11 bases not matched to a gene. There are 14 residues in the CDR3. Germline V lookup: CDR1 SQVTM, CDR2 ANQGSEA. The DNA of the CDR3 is TGCAGCGTTTGTACTAGCGGAACTCTTTATACGCAGTATTTT. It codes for CSVCTSGTLYTQYF.

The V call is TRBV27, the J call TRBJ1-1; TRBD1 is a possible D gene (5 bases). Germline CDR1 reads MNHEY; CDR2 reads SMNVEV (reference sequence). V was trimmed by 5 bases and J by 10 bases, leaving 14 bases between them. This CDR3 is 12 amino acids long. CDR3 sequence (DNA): TGTGCCAGCAGTGACCGGACAACCGTAGCTTTCTTT. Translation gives CASSDRTTVAFF.

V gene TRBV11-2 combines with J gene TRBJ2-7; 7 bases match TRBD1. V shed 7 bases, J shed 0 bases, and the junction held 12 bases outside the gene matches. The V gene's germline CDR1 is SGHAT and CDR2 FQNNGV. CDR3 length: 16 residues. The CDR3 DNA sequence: TGTGCCAGCATGCCTCCGGGACAGTGGAGCTCCTACGAGCAGTACTTC. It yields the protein CASMPPGQWSSYEQYF.

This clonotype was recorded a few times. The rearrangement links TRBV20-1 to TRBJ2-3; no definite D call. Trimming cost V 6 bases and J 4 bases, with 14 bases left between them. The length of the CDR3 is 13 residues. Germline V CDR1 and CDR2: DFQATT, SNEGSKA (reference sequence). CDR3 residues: CSARVSIADTQYF. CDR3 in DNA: TGCAGTGCCCGCGTTAGTATTGCAGATACGCAGTATTTT.

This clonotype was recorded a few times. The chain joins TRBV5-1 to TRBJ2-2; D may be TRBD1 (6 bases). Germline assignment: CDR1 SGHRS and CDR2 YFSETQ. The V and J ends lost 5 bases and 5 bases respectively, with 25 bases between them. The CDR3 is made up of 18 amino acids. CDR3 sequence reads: CASRANDATGRKTGELFF. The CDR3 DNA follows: TGCGCCAGCAGGGCAAATGACGCGACAGGACGGAAAACCGGGGAGCTGTTTTTT.

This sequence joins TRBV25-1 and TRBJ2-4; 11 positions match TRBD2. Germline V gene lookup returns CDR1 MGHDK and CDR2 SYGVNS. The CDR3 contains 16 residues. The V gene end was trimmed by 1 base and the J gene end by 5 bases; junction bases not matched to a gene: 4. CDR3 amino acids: CASSEWGLADENIQYF. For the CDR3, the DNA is TGTGCCAGCAGTGAATGGGGACTAGCGGACGAAAACATTCAGTACTTC.

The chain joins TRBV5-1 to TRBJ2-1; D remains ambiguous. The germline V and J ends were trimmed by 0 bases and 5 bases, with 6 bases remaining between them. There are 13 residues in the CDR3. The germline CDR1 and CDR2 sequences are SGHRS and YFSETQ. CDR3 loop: CASSLDVNNEQFF. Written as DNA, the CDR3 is TGCGCCAGCAGCTTGGACGTTAACAATGAGCAGTTCTTC. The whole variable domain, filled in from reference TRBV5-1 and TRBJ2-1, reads KAGVTQTPRYLIKTRGQQVTLSCSPISGHRSVSWYQQTPGQGLQFLFEYFSETQRNKGNFPGRFSGRQFSNSRSEMNVSTLELGDSALYLCASSLDVNNEQFFGPGTRLTVL.

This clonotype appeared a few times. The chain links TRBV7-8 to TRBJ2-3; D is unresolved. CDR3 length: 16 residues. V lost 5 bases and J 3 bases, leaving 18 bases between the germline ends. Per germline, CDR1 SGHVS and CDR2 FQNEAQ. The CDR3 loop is CASSASGKDGTDTQYF. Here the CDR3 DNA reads TGTGCCAGCAGCGCGTCAGGAAAGGATGGGACAGATACGCAGTATTTT.

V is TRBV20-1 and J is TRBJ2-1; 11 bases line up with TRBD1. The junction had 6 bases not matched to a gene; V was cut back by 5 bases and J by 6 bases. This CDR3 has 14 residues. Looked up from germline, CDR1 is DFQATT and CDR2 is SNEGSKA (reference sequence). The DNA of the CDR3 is TGCAGTGCTGCAACCGGGACAGGGGGCAATGAGCAGTTCTTC. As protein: CSAATGTGGNEQFF.